One and the same sample provided the 24 T cell receptor beta chains below, sequenced in a study of siplizumab effects on memory and regulatory T cells. Libraries were prepared by immunoSEQ multiplex PCR; TCRdb keeps only in-frame clonotypes and omits some of them. The sample carries some 46,000 clones, approximately 93% recorded once. The sequenced sample was CD8+ T cells sorted from blood. These receptors were taken from a human donor in good health.

This clone was detected a few times. The J gene is TRBJ1-3, the V gene TRBV9; unclear D gene. The CDR3 loop spans 14 amino acids. Trimming left V 4 bases short and J 4 bases short, with 12 bases between. CDR1 is SGDLS, CDR2 YYNGEE, per germline. CDR3 coding DNA: TGTGCCAGCAGCTCGAGGGCGACCGGAAACACCATATATTTT. Its protein product is CASSSRATGNTIYF.

The chain uses TRBV13 and TRBJ2-1, with D hard to call. This CDR3 spans 16 amino acids. CDR1 and CDR2 from the germline V gene are PRHDT and FYEKMQ (reference sequence). The V end lost 4 bases, the J end lost 5 bases, and 18 bases lay between the germline ends. For the CDR3, the DNA is TGTGCCAGCAGCTCCCCCCCCCGAGAGTTGCACAATGAGCAGTTCTTC. Its translation: CASSSPPRELHNEQFF.

The chain has TRBV27 and TRBJ2-1; 13 bases match TRBD2. The CDR3 has 18 amino acids. Unmatched junction bases numbered 15, after V lost 5 bases and J lost 8 bases. Germline V gene data show CDR1 as MNHEY and CDR2 as SMNVEV (reference sequence). The CDR3 bases are TGTGCCAGCAGTACTACAAATTCCGGGACTAGCGGGATCCATGAGCAGTTCTTC. Encoded protein: CASSTTNSGTSGIHEQFF.

V gene TRBV28 combines with J gene TRBJ1-5; D gene unclear. CDR1 and CDR2 from the germline V gene are MDHEN and SYDVKM. Trimming took 6 bases from V and 2 from J, leaving 20 bases between them. The CDR3 covers 17 residues. The CDR3 DNA is TGTGCCAGCAGGTACCCTTTTGCGGCAGATGGCAATCAGCCCCAGCATTTT. Protein: CASRYPFAADGNQPQHF.

The rearrangement links TRBV28 to TRBJ1-4; perhaps TRBD1 as D (5 bases). Per germline, CDR1 MDHEN and CDR2 SYDVKM. The V and J ends lost 6 bases and 0 bases respectively, with 14 bases between them. This CDR3 is built from 16 residues. CDR3 sequence reads: CASSHLGGATNEKLFF. The CDR3 DNA reads TGTGCCAGCAGCCACCTGGGGGGGGCAACTAATGAAAAACTGTTTTTT.

This clone was seen only once. This sequence joins TRBV4-1 and TRBJ2-1; 9 bases align to TRBD2. Germline V gene lookup returns CDR1 MGHRA and CDR2 YSYEKL. J gave up 1 base and V 0 bases, and 4 bases lay outside the gene matches. The CDR3 is 17 residues long. The CDR3 DNA is TGCGCCAGCAGCCAAGATGGGACTAGCCATTCCTACAATGAGCAGTTCTTC. Its protein is CASSQDGTSHSYNEQFF.

The chain links TRBV18 to TRBJ2-2, with no clear D. CDR3 length: 13 amino acids. Germline CDR1 reads KGHSH; CDR2 reads LQKENI. V was clipped by 3 bases and J by 7 bases, with 9 bases between them. CDR3 in DNA: TGTGCCAGCTCACCCCCCGGGCACGGGGAGCTGTTTTTT. The encoded protein is CASSPPGHGELFF.

Note on this clone: Other DNA variants within this sample encode the same CDR3. V usage is TRBV28 and J usage is TRBJ1-1; D unresolved. Per germline, CDR1 MDHEN and CDR2 SYDVKM. The germline V and J ends were trimmed by 6 bases and 4 bases, with 12 bases remaining between them. This CDR3 region has 13 residues. As DNA, the CDR3 is TGTGCCAGCAGCTTACAGACGGGCACTGAAGCTTTCTTT. It translates to CASSLQTGTEAFF.

The chain combines TRBV7-6 with TRBJ2-7, with D possibly TRBD1 on 5 matching bases. V was shortened by 4 bases and J by 4 bases, with 11 bases between the two germline ends. The CDR3 has 13 residues. The germline V gene has CDR1 SGHVS and CDR2 FNYEAQ. CDR3 residues: CASSSNDRYEQYF. The CDR3 coding sequence is TGTGCCAGCAGCTCTAACGACAGATACGAGCAGTACTTC.

The J gene is TRBJ1-1, the V gene TRBV5-6, with D possibly TRBD1 on 5 matching bases. Between the trimmed V and J ends, which lost 2 bases and 1 base, there was a span of 6 bases. Germline assignment: CDR1 SGHDT and CDR2 YYEEEE. The CDR3 contains 13 residues. CDR3 loop: CASSFQGNTEAFF. The CDR3 DNA follows: TGTGCCAGCAGCTTTCAGGGGAACACTGAAGCTTTCTTT.

This chain joins TRBV28 and TRBJ1-6; the match to TRBD1 covers 7 bases. Looked up from germline, CDR1 is MDHEN and CDR2 is SYDVKM. With V trimmed by 5 bases and J by 9 bases, 13 bases remained unmatched. The CDR3 length is 16 residues. Here the CDR3 reads CASSLAEGGSGSPLHF. CDR3 nucleotide sequence: TGTGCCAGCAGTCTCGCCGAAGGGGGCTCGGGTTCACCCCTCCACTTT. Combining the CDR3 with reference TRBV28 and TRBJ1-6 gives the whole variable domain DVKVTQSSRYLVKRTGEKVFLECVQDMDHENMFWYRQDPGLGLRLIYFSYDVKMKEKGDIPEGYSVSREKKERFSLILESASTNQTSMYLCASSLAEGGSGSPLHFGNGTRLTVT.

The V gene is TRBV6-5, the J gene TRBJ2-5; D gene ambiguous. CDR1 and CDR2 from the germline V gene are MNHEY and SVGAGI. This CDR3 has 11 amino acids. V lost 0 bases and J lost 7, with 3 bases in between. As DNA, the CDR3 is TGTGCCAGCAGTTACTCGGGGACCCAGTACTTC. It specifies CASSYSGTQYF.

This sequence joins TRBV15 and TRBJ2-7; D is perhaps TRBD2 (5 bases). The germline gives CDR1 LNHNV, CDR2 YYDKDF (reference sequence). Trimming took off 8 bases at V and 1 base at J, with 15 bases between the two ends. CDR3 length equals 14 residues. In DNA form, the CDR3 reads TGTGCCACCTCCATCACGCGGGCATCCTACGAGCAGTACTTC. This sequence encodes CATSITRASYEQYF.

This rearrangement joins TRBV28 to TRBJ1-1, with D tentatively TRBD1 (5 bases). Germline CDR1 and CDR2: MDHEN and SYDVKM. Trimming shortened V by 8 bases and J by 2 bases, and 15 bases separated the two germline ends. CDR3 length: 14 residues. CDR3 DNA: TGTGCCAGCTGTCTACAGGAATTCAACACTGAAGCTTTCTTT. It specifies CASCLQEFNTEAFF. The variable domain in full, completed from reference TRBV28 and TRBJ1-1, reads DVKVTQSSRYLVKRTGEKVFLECVQDMDHENMFWYRQDPGLGLRLIYFSYDVKMKEKGDIPEGYSVSREKKERFSLILESASTNQTSMYLCASCLQEFNTEAFFGQGTRLTVV.

The V gene is TRBV19, the J gene TRBJ2-4, with 10 bases lining up with TRBD2. This CDR3 spans 16 amino acids. The junction had 10 bases not matched to a gene; V was cut back by 3 bases and J by 8 bases. Germline assignment: CDR1 LNHDA and CDR2 SQIVND (reference sequence). CDR3: CASSILFASGGDIQYF. DNA for the CDR3: TGTGCCAGTAGTATTCTTTTCGCTAGCGGGGGAGACATTCAGTACTTC.

The chain carries TRBV27 and TRBJ2-1; 7 bases are a match to TRBD2. Germline V gene data show CDR1 as MNHEY and CDR2 as SMNVEV (reference sequence). V shed 7 bases and J 10 bases; nucleotides not matched to a gene: 19. This CDR3 is built from 16 residues. This CDR3 is CASNVFSGGASGEQFF. CDR3 nucleotide sequence: TGTGCCAGCAACGTTTTTTCGGGGGGAGCAAGCGGAGAGCAGTTCTTC.

The V and J genes are TRBV5-1 and TRBJ1-2; D is unresolved. Germline V gene data show CDR1 as SGHRS and CDR2 as YFSETQ. V was trimmed by 0 bases and J by 4 bases, leaving 7 bases between them. The CDR3 is 13 amino acids. DNA of the CDR3: TGCGCCAGCAGCTTGGAGGTCCTCTATGGCTACACCTTC. This gives the protein CASSLEVLYGYTF.

The chain carries TRBV7-8 and TRBJ2-5, with 8 bases matching TRBD1. V was clipped by 5 bases and J by 4 bases; unmatched bases: 6. This CDR3 comprises 14 residues. Looked up from germline, CDR1 is SGHVS and CDR2 is FQNEAQ. The CDR3 nucleotides read TGTGCCAGCAGCCGCGGACAGGGAGGAGAGACCCAGTACTTC. Translation gives CASSRGQGGETQYF. Full variable domain (remainder filled in from reference TRBV7-8 and TRBJ2-5): GAGVSQSPRYKVAKRGQDVALRCDPISGHVSLFWYQQALGQGPEFLTYFQNEAQLDKSGLPSDRFFAERPEGSVSTLKIQRTQQEDSAVYLCASSRGQGGETQYFGPGTRLLVL.

The rearrangement links TRBV27 to TRBJ2-1; D unresolved. The V and J ends lost 2 bases and 6 bases respectively, with 8 bases between them. This CDR3 contains 13 residues. CDR1 MNHEY and CDR2 SMNVEV come from the germline V gene (reference sequence). The DNA for the CDR3 is TGTGCCAGCAGTTTACGCTCCGTCAATGAGCAGTTCTTC. The encoded protein is CASSLRSVNEQFF.

This clone showed up just once. CDR3 in DNA: TGTGCCAGCAGCGTAGGAGCAGGGATCGAGCAGTACTTC. Residues: CASSVGAGIEQYF. The chain couples TRBV9 to TRBJ2-7, with D tentatively TRBD1 (5 bases). Germline V gene lookup returns CDR1 SGDLS and CDR2 YYNGEE. CDR3 length: 13 residues. Trimming pared 0 bases from V and 6 bases from J, leaving 10 bases between.

This sequence joins TRBV28 and TRBJ1-1; tentatively, D is TRBD1 (6 bases). CDR3 size: 15 residues. The V gene's germline CDR1 is MDHEN and CDR2 SYDVKM. V was shortened by 3 bases and J by 6 bases, with 17 bases between the two germline ends. CDR3: CASSFLSGEGAEAFF. In nucleotides, the CDR3 is TGTGCCAGCAGTTTCTTATCCGGCGAGGGGGCTGAAGCTTTCTTT.

The chain recombines TRBV2 with TRBJ2-4; 10 bases match TRBD1. Germline V gene data show CDR1 as SNHLY and CDR2 as FYNNEI. The ends lost 6 bases at V and 0 bases at J; junction bases unmatched: 8. This CDR3 spans 17 amino acids. CDR3 sequence reads: CASRGTGDILAKNIQYF. For the CDR3, the DNA is TGTGCCAGCAGAGGGACAGGGGATATCTTAGCCAAAAACATTCAGTACTTC.

The chain has TRBV27 and TRBJ2-1, with 7 bases that match TRBD2. Germline V CDR1 and CDR2: MNHEY, SMNVEV (reference sequence). The CDR3 runs to 14 residues. The V and J ends lost 3 bases and 5 bases, in that order; junction bases with no gene match: 4. The CDR3 sequence is CASSFVGLDNEQFF. For the CDR3, the DNA is TGTGCCAGCAGTTTCGTCGGACTAGACAATGAGCAGTTCTTC.

The CDR3 nucleotides read TGCGCCAGCAGTCGACATACTGACAGGGACCTTCCGGGCGAGCAGTACTTC. It yields the protein CASSRHTDRDLPGEQYF. The J gene is TRBJ2-7, the V gene TRBV23-1; 7 bases align to TRBD1. TRBV23-1 is annotated as an ORF whose role is uncertain. The CDR3 loop spans 17 amino acids. With 4 bases clipped from V and 6 bases from J, the junction kept 18 bases outside the gene matches.